The 32 T cell receptor beta chains reported below all come from one sample, sequenced in a study of T cells expressing NK-cell markers (dated by TCRdb to the early 2020s). The library was made by 5' RACE. The sequencer was an Illumina HiSeq 2000. TCRdb reprocessed the reads into one record per CDR3 protein sequence, lacking DNA. This sample's table carries roughly 390,000 distinct CDR3 sequences. The ten largest clones take up roughly 5.4% of the sample. Sequenced: blood T cells: a sorted CD56 or NKG2C T cell subset, CD4+ or CD8+ T cells, or bulk PBMC T cells (not recorded which). These receptors came from a man aged 18 to 70 in good health.

The chain joins TRBV5-4 to TRBJ1-1; TCRdb returns TRBD1, unconfirmable since there is no DNA. The CDR3 length is 14 residues. Germline V CDR1 and CDR2: SGHNT, YYREEE (reference sequence). The CDR3 spells CASSPIRENTEAFF. The entire variable domain, with the rest obtained from reference TRBV5-4 and TRBJ1-1, is as follows: ETGVTQSPTHLIKTRGQQVTLRCSSQSGHNTVSWYQQALGQGPQFIFQYYREEENGRGNFPPRFSGLQFPNYSSELNVNALELDDSALYLCASSPIRENTEAFFGQGTRLTVV.

V is TRBV7-2 and J is TRBJ1-5. The CDR3 is 13 amino acids. Germline V gene data show CDR1 as SGHTA and CDR2 as FQGNSA. CDR3 protein: CASSPHPNQPQHF.

J is TRBJ1-1 and V is TRBV7-9. This CDR3 region has 16 residues. Germline V lookup: CDR1 SEHNR, CDR2 FQNEAQ (reference sequence). This CDR3 reads CASSPWRGPMNTEAFF. Using reference TRBV7-9 and TRBJ1-1 for the parts outside the CDR3, the full variable domain is DTGVSQNPRHKITKRGQNVTFRCDPISEHNRLYWYRQTLGQGPEFLTYFQNEAQLEKSRLLSDRFSAERPKGSFSTLEIQRTEQGDSAMYLCASSPWRGPMNTEAFFGQGTRLTVV.

The gene calls are TRBV3-1 and TRBJ2-1. The CDR3 contains 13 residues. Germline V gene data show CDR1 as LGHDT and CDR2 as YNNKEL (reference sequence). This CDR3 reads CASRQNVYNEQFF.

J is TRBJ2-5 and V is TRBV12-3 or TRBV12-4; checking the TCRdb D call of TRBD1 is not possible without DNA. CDR3 length: 14 residues. The CDR3 spells CASSLGDRGETQYF.

This sequence joins TRBV3-1 and TRBJ2-3; checking the TCRdb D call of TRBD2 is not possible without DNA. Germline V gives CDR1 LGHDT, CDR2 YNNKEL (reference sequence). The CDR3 has 16 residues. CDR3 loop: CASSHQLAGPTDTQYF.

The chain couples TRBV6-6 to TRBJ1-2; the TCRdb D gene call, TRBD1, has no DNA to confirm it. The CDR3 runs to 13 residues. Germline V gene data show CDR1 as MNHNY and CDR2 as SVGAGI (reference sequence). The CDR3 loop reads CASSYKGPYGYTF.

The J gene is TRBJ2-5, the V gene TRBV3-1. There are 13 residues in the CDR3. In germline, CDR1 is LGHDT, CDR2 YNNKEL (reference sequence). The CDR3 reads CASSQVQIKTQYF.

The chain employs TRBV7-9 and TRBJ2-1; TCRdb outputs TRBD1, but without DNA this stays unchecked. The V gene's germline CDR1 is SEHNR and CDR2 FQNEAQ (reference sequence). The CDR3 consists of 12 residues. This CDR3 is CASSLGGKRGFF. The full variable domain, rest sourced from reference TRBV7-9 and TRBJ2-1, is DTGVSQNPRHKITKRGQNVTFRCDPISEHNRLYWYRQTLGQGPEFLTYFQNEAQLEKSRLLSDRFSAERPKGSFSTLEIQRTEQGDSAMYLCASSLGGKRGFFGPGTRLTVL.

The chain uses TRBV3-1 and TRBJ2-3; with no DNA, the TCRdb D assignment of TRBD1 cannot be verified. CDR1 is LGHDT, CDR2 YNNKEL, per germline (reference sequence). The CDR3 has 15 amino acids. This CDR3 is CASSPQTGGGKAQYF.

The chain is built from TRBV29-1 and TRBJ2-1; without DNA, the TCRdb call of TRBD1 cannot be checked. Germline assignment: CDR1 SQVTM and CDR2 ANQGSEA. CDR3 size: 16 residues. This chain's CDR3 is CSVEGPGHNSYNEQFF.

This CDR3 is CASSFSPRRGDRGFNEQYF. The genes are TRBV27 and TRBJ2-7; TCRdb designates TRBD1, a call that cannot be tested without DNA. Germline V gives CDR1 MNHEY, CDR2 SMNVEV (reference sequence). The CDR3 totals 19 residues.

V usage is TRBV7-2 and J usage is TRBJ2-2; TCRdb gives TRBD1 as the D gene, but with no DNA this cannot be confirmed. In germline, CDR1 is SGHTA, CDR2 FQGNSA. The CDR3 covers 15 residues. This CDR3 is CASSYRTGNTGELFF.

The chain carries TRBV5-1 and TRBJ1-5. CDR1 and CDR2 (germline): SGHRS, YFSETQ. The CDR3 contains 15 residues. CDR3 loop: CASSFSSGSNQPQHF.

V gene TRBV20-1 combines with J gene TRBJ1-1. Germline V gives CDR1 DFQATT, CDR2 SNEGSKA (reference sequence). The CDR3 runs 13 residues. The CDR3 sequence is CSAPIRGGTEAFF.

The V and J genes are TRBV11-1 and TRBJ2-1; TCRdb indicates TRBD1, and absent DNA this call remains unverified. This CDR3 has 16 amino acids. CDR1 and CDR2 (germline): SGHAT, FQDESV (reference sequence). This CDR3 is CASSSNAGQRYNEQFF.

This chain connects TRBV7-3 to TRBJ1-2. CDR3 length equals 16 residues. The germline V gene encodes CDR1 SGHTA and CDR2 FQGTGA. CDR3: CASSLIATGRVEGYTF.

V gene TRBV9 combines with J gene TRBJ1-3; lacking DNA, the TRBD1 call made by TCRdb goes unchecked. The CDR3 sequence is 14 residues long. The germline V gene has CDR1 SGDLS and CDR2 YYNGEE. The CDR3 spells CASSGTGAGNTIYF.

This rearrangement joins TRBV5-5 to TRBJ1-6; TCRdb lists TRBD1, though no DNA is available to test this call. This CDR3 is built from 14 residues. Germline V CDR1 and CDR2: SGHKS, YYEKEE (reference sequence). The CDR3 loop is CASSLGIEGLGAHF.

The chain joins TRBV3-1 to TRBJ2-1; with no DNA, the TCRdb D assignment of TRBD1 cannot be verified. This CDR3 is built from 16 residues. Germline V lookup: CDR1 LGHDT, CDR2 YNNKEL (reference sequence). The CDR3 sequence is CASSERWGVPGNEQFF.

This sequence joins TRBV5-1 and TRBJ2-1; the D call from TCRdb, TRBD1, cannot be confirmed without DNA. Per germline, CDR1 SGHRS and CDR2 YFSETQ. This CDR3 has 16 amino acids. CDR3 sequence: CASSRRTGSYNGEQFF.

The V and J genes are TRBV5-6 and TRBJ2-7. Germline CDR1 reads SGHDT; CDR2 reads YYEEEE. The CDR3 runs to 13 residues. The CDR3: CASRRVEVGEQYF.

This chain uses TRBV12-5 with TRBJ1-5. The length of the CDR3 is 15 residues. CDR1 LGHNT and CDR2 FRNRAP come from the germline V gene. The CDR3 is CASGLSSGSNQPQHF.

V gene TRBV6-5 combines with J gene TRBJ2-2; checking the TCRdb D call of TRBD2 is not possible without DNA. Per germline, CDR1 MNHEY and CDR2 SVGAGI. The CDR3 length is 17 residues. The CDR3 spells CASSYSLGRAHTGELFF.

This clonotype shows up as medium-sized (0.01 to 0.1%) by frequency. This chain's CDR3 is CSARNLAGGWSSYEQYF. The gene calls are TRBV20-1 and TRBJ2-7; absent DNA, TCRdb's TRBD1 call cannot be checked. Germline-derived CDR1 and CDR2 are DFQATT and SNEGSKA (reference sequence). The CDR3 has 17 residues.

This chain joins TRBV27 and TRBJ1-1; TCRdb picks TRBD1, but there is no DNA to check that call. The CDR3 has 15 residues. Germline assignment: CDR1 MNHEY and CDR2 SMNVEV (reference sequence). The CDR3 loop reads CASSLYGGGVSEAFF.

This chain connects TRBV6-5 to TRBJ2-7; TCRdb reports TRBD1, a call that lacks DNA to check it against. CDR3 length: 16 amino acids. Germline CDR1 MNHEY, CDR2 SVGAGI. CDR3 sequence reads: CASSYSTGPIPYEQYF.

The gene calls are TRBV6-1 and TRBJ1-6. There are 15 residues in the CDR3. Germline CDR1 MNHNS, CDR2 SASEGT. This CDR3 is CASSEAAVSGSPLHF.

The rearrangement links TRBV27 to TRBJ2-2. Germline V lookup: CDR1 MNHEY, CDR2 SMNVEV (reference sequence). The CDR3 has 13 amino acids. The CDR3: CASSGARVGELFF.

The chain recombines TRBV6-1 with TRBJ1-6. Germline V CDR1 and CDR2: MNHNS, SASEGT. The CDR3 extends over 13 amino acids. The CDR3 sequence is CASANSDNSPLHF.

The chain couples TRBV5-1 to TRBJ2-1; the TRBD1 assignment by TCRdb is unverifiable without DNA. Germline V gene data show CDR1 as SGHRS and CDR2 as YFSETQ. CDR3 length equals 15 residues. The CDR3 sequence is CASSLVFAGGGEQFF.

CDR3 loop: CASSLSAKSYEQYF. This sequence joins TRBV5-4 and TRBJ2-7. Germline V gene data show CDR1 as SGHNT and CDR2 as YYREEE (reference sequence). The CDR3 extends over 14 amino acids.